The present T cell receptor beta chain was sequenced within a study of T cell changes during pregnancy in multiple sclerosis. Only in-frame clones appear in the TCRdb table, and some are missing; sequencing was by immunoSEQ multiplex PCR. The sample includes 37,000 or so clones, less than 95% of them seen just once. The input for sequencing was peripheral blood, taken in the third trimester of pregnancy. This clonotype was sampled from a female donor with multiple sclerosis, enrolled in a pregnancy study.

The CDR3 protein is CASSISGLAEWGAEQFF. The CDR3 coding sequence is TGTGCCAGCTCGATATCGGGGCTAGCGGAGTGGGGGGCGGAGCAGTTCTTC. The chain carries TRBV25-1 and TRBJ2-1; maybe TRBD2 (7 bases). Deletions cut 8 bases from V and 10 bases from J, with 30 bases between. Germline values: CDR1 MGHDK, CDR2 SYGVNS. The CDR3 sequence is 17 residues long. Full variable domain (remainder filled in from reference TRBV25-1 and TRBJ2-1): EADIYQTPRYLVIGTGKKITLECSQTMGHDKMYWYQQDPGMELHLIHYSYGVNSTEKGDLSSESTVSRIRTEHFPLTLESARPSHTSQYLCASSISGLAEWGAEQFFGPGTRLTVL.